The text below deals with one TCR beta chain. Its antigen is currently unknown. The sample belongs to a study of cytomegalovirus exposure and HLA in healthy donors. Regarding the study as a whole: Clusters of TCRs from the first cohort tended to co-occur in the approximately 130 validation repertoires (as a later analysis found). The CMV antigen specificity of a few CMV-associated chains was confirmed through in vitro analysis. Associated with cytomegalovirus, according to the listing, were 150 to 200 TCR beta chains. Reported performance of the classifier showed diagnosis of cytomegalovirus status with high specificity and sensitivity.

CDR3 length equals 14 residues. V lost 6 bases and J lost 4; bases outside the gene matches: 2. The germline gives CDR1 LNHDA, CDR2 SQIVND (reference sequence). Sequencing used immunoSEQ multiplex PCR; TCRdb keeps in-frame clones, though not all of them. The sample includes tens of thousands of clones, more than 95% seen only once; the top ten take over 2%. Sequencing was done on a sample of PBMCs. This chain joins TRBV19 and TRBJ1-5; TRBD1 agrees at 11 bases. The clonotype originates from a man aged 18 to 35 in good health and CMV-seronegative. The CDR3 region is CASRGTGGNQPQHF. The CDR3, as DNA: TGTGCCAGTAGGGGGACAGGGGGGAATCAGCCCCAGCATTTT.